Each of the 31 T cell receptor beta chains below was sequenced from the same sample in a study of long-term antiretroviral therapy in people with HIV. An immunoSEQ assay, version v3.0, was performed at survey level. The method was immunoSEQ multiplex PCR; TCRdb's version includes in-frame clones alone and lacks a portion of them. Altogether 30,000 to 40,000 clones are present, more than 75% being singletons, with the ten largest covering approximately 2.9%. Sequencing was performed on unsorted PBMCs, taken 1.9 years after starting antiretroviral therapy. All receptors derive from a man younger than 30 with HIV.

The chain combines TRBV23-1 with TRBJ2-5, with D possibly being TRBD1 (5 bases). TRBV23-1 has ORF status, its function being uncertain. The CDR3 consists of 15 residues. Trimming left V 7 bases short and J 0 bases short, with 15 bases between. CDR3 in DNA: TGCGCCAGCACTCTCTCAGACAGCTACCAAGAGACCCAGTACTTC. Protein: CASTLSDSYQETQYF.

The rearrangement uses TRBV5-1 and TRBJ1-1, with a possible D match to TRBD1 (6 bases). CDR3 size: 16 residues. The V gene's germline CDR1 is SGHRS and CDR2 YFSETQ. V lost 4 bases and J lost 0, with 16 bases in between. DNA of the CDR3: TGCGCCAGCAGCCCACTTACAGGGACACTGAACACTGAAGCTTTCTTT. Translation gives CASSPLTGTLNTEAFF.

The chain uses TRBV6-6 and TRBJ1-4; weak D call: TRBD1 (6 bases). The CDR3 covers 16 residues. Trimming removed 5 bases at V and 5 bases at J, with 18 bases between. Germline CDR1 is MNHNY and CDR2 is SVGAGI (reference sequence). The CDR3 protein is CASSPARQAVNEKLFF. CDR3 DNA: TGTGCCAGCAGTCCAGCCCGACAGGCCGTCAATGAAAAACTGTTTTTT.

CDR3 bases: TGTGCCAGCAGTGAAGTAGTTAACCGCCAAGAGACCCAGTACTTC. It yields the protein CASSEVVNRQETQYF. This chain connects TRBV2 to TRBJ2-5; D gene ambiguous. Trimming stripped 1 base from V and 1 base from J, with 10 bases between. The length of the CDR3 is 15 residues. From germline, CDR1 is SNHLY and CDR2 FYNNEI.

The rearrangement links TRBV28 to TRBJ1-5; no clear D gene. The CDR3 loop spans 13 amino acids. Germline CDR1 is MDHEN and CDR2 is SYDVKM. The V end lost 5 bases, the J end lost 8 bases, and 13 bases lay between the germline ends. CDR3 bases: TGTGCCAGCAGTAGACCCCGGGATGAGCCCCAGCATTTT. Protein: CASSRPRDEPQHF.

The V call is TRBV7-3, the J call TRBJ1-1; 8 nucleotides match TRBD1. The CDR3 totals 14 residues. Germline CDR1 is SGHTA and CDR2 is FQGTGA. V shed 0 bases, J shed 3 bases, and the junction held 0 bases outside the gene matches. The CDR3 here is CASSLTGQDTEAFF. The CDR3 DNA reads as TGTGCCAGCAGCTTAACGGGACAGGACACTGAAGCTTTCTTT. Looking up the rest from reference TRBV7-3 and TRBJ1-1 gives the full variable domain: GAGVSQTPSNKVTEKGKYVELRCDPISGHTALYWYRQSLGQGPEFLIYFQGTGAADDSGLPNDRFFAVRPEGSVSTLKIQRTERGDSAVYLCASSLTGQDTEAFFGQGTRLTVV.

This clone was detected only a few times. The chain employs TRBV29-1 and TRBJ1-2, with D uncertain. The germline V gene encodes CDR1 SQVTM and CDR2 ANQGSEA. V lost 6 bases and J lost 5, with 19 bases in between. CDR3 length: 14 amino acids. The CDR3, as DNA: TGCAGCGTATCCACGGGTAAAACGGGGTATGGCTACACCTTC. Protein: CSVSTGKTGYGYTF.

This clone appeared a few times. The chain employs TRBV30 and TRBJ1-2; D call uncertain. Germline loops: CDR1 GTSNPN, CDR2 SVGIG (reference sequence). V was pared by 3 bases and J by 4 bases, with 15 bases between. The CDR3 loop spans 14 amino acids. CDR3 DNA sequence: TGTGCCTGGAGCCCAGTGACGGATGCCTATGGCTACACCTTC. Translated, it gives CAWSPVTDAYGYTF. Full variable domain (rest looked up from reference TRBV30 and TRBJ1-2): SQTIHQWPATLVQPVGSPLSLECTVEGTSNPNLYWYRQAAGRGLQLLFYSVGIGQISSEVPQNLSASRPQDRQFILSSKKLLLSDSGFYLCAWSPVTDAYGYTFGSGTRLTVV.

The chain has TRBV7-9 and TRBJ2-5; possibly TRBD1 for D (5 bases). The length of the CDR3 is 15 residues. Trimming took off 3 bases at V and 3 bases at J, with 14 bases between the two ends. Per the germline V gene, CDR1 is SEHNR and CDR2 is FQNEAQ (reference sequence). As DNA, the CDR3 is TGTGCCAGCAGCTTGGTAGCCCGACAGAAAGAGACCCAGTACTTC. Amino acids: CASSLVARQKETQYF.

The chain combines TRBV5-1 with TRBJ1-1, with D maybe TRBD1 (5 bases). The germline V gene has CDR1 SGHRS and CDR2 YFSETQ. V lost 4 bases, J lost 1 base, and 8 bases lay in between. There are 13 residues in the CDR3. Here the CDR3 reads CASSPTGNTEAFF. CDR3 nucleotide sequence: TGCGCCAGCAGCCCAACAGGGAACACTGAAGCTTTCTTT.

The CDR3 region is CASRGHYNEQFF. CDR3 nucleotides: TGTGCCAGCAGGGGACATTACAATGAGCAGTTCTTC. The V call is TRBV6-1, the J call TRBJ2-1; D may be TRBD1 (6 bases). V was pared by 6 bases and J by 4 bases, with 7 bases between. The CDR3 extends over 12 amino acids. The germline CDR1 and CDR2 sequences are MNHNS and SASEGT.

A few counts support this clone. This chain joins TRBV4-1 and TRBJ2-1; no clear D. Trimming removed 1 base at V and 2 bases at J, with 12 bases between. Germline lookup yields CDR1 MGHRA and CDR2 YSYEKL. The CDR3 runs to 16 residues. The CDR3 coding sequence is TGCGCCAGCAGCCAAGTTGGCCAGATCCCCTACAATGAGCAGTTCTTC. Translated: CASSQVGQIPYNEQFF.

The rearrangement links TRBV2 to TRBJ1-6; D remains unclear. CDR3 length: 14 amino acids. The germline V gene has CDR1 SNHLY and CDR2 FYNNEI. Deletions cut 6 bases from V and 3 bases from J, with 9 bases between. The CDR3, as DNA: TGTGCCAGCAGCCCGGTTCGCTATAATTCACCCCTCCACTTT. This translates into CASSPVRYNSPLHF.

J is TRBJ1-2 and V is TRBV7-2, with TRBD1 matching 8 bases. CDR3 length: 15 amino acids. Germline CDR1 is SGHTA and CDR2 is FQGNSA. Trimming removed 5 bases from V and 4 bases from J; junction bases left unmatched: 9. This CDR3 is CASSPTQGASYGYTF. CDR3 nucleotides: TGTGCCAGCAGCCCCACCCAGGGGGCGAGCTATGGCTACACCTTC.

This sequence joins TRBV9 and TRBJ1-3; D call uncertain. CDR1 and CDR2 (germline): SGDLS, YYNGEE. Trimming shortened V by 1 base and J by 4 bases, and 9 bases separated the two germline ends. CDR3 size: 14 residues. The CDR3 region has the DNA TGTGCCAGCAGCGTAATTCCGGGAGGAAACACCATATATTTT. This translates into CASSVIPGGNTIYF.

Here the CDR3 reads CASSGSSGHQETQYF. The CDR3 DNA is TGCGCCAGCAGCGGGAGTAGCGGTCACCAAGAGACCCAGTACTTC. The chain employs TRBV5-1 and TRBJ2-5; D perhaps matches TRBD2 (6 bases). Trimming pared 4 bases from V and 0 bases from J, leaving 13 bases between. Germline CDR1 SGHRS, CDR2 YFSETQ. The CDR3 totals 15 residues. Complete variable domain (other parts from reference TRBV5-1 and TRBJ2-5): KAGVTQTPRYLIKTRGQQVTLSCSPISGHRSVSWYQQTPGQGLQFLFEYFSETQRNKGNFPGRFSGRQFSNSRSEMNVSTLELGDSALYLCASSGSSGHQETQYFGPGTRLLVL.

This clone showed up just a few times. This chain links TRBV5-6 with TRBJ1-5; weak D call: TRBD1 (5 bases). CDR3 length equals 15 residues. Trimming took off 3 bases at V and 7 bases at J, with 17 bases between the two ends. The germline gives CDR1 SGHDT, CDR2 YYEEEE. The CDR3 reads CASSSRWEGRQPQHF. In nucleotides, the CDR3 is TGTGCCAGCAGCTCCCGATGGGAGGGGAGACAGCCCCAGCATTTT.

The count of this clone is one. The V and J genes are TRBV14 and TRBJ2-5; D might be TRBD1 (6 bases). The CDR3 runs 14 residues. From germline, CDR1 is SGHDN and CDR2 FVKESK. V shed 4 bases and J shed 3 bases, with 12 bases lying between them. CDR3: CASSLQGSEETQYF. The CDR3 nucleotides read TGTGCCAGCAGCCTTCAGGGGTCCGAAGAGACCCAGTACTTC.

This chain connects TRBV7-2 to TRBJ1-6, with TRBD1 identical over 7 bases. The V gene's germline CDR1 is SGHTA and CDR2 FQGNSA. The V and J ends lost 1 base and 8 bases, in that order; junction bases with no gene match: 5. CDR3 length: 15 amino acids. The CDR3 DNA sequence: TGTGCCAGCAGCTTAGAAGGGGGCCGGGATTCACCCCTCCACTTT. This translates into CASSLEGGRDSPLHF.

This chain links TRBV10-3 with TRBJ2-3; 11 bases match TRBD2. The CDR3 is 16 residues long. Germline lookup yields CDR1 ENHRY and CDR2 SYGVKD. J gave up 2 bases and V 0 bases, and 1 base lay outside the gene matches. The CDR3 region is CAISESSGGATDTQYF. CDR3 bases: TGTGCCATCAGTGAGTCTAGCGGGGGGGCCACAGATACGCAGTATTTT.

The genes are TRBV19 and TRBJ2-5; D not resolved. The CDR3 length is 13 residues. The germline V gene has CDR1 LNHDA and CDR2 SQIVND (reference sequence). Between the trimmed V and J ends, which lost 0 bases and 7 bases, there was a span of 9 bases. The DNA for the CDR3 is TGTGCCAGTAGTATAGATCTCCTCTCGACCCAGTACTTC. Translating it yields CASSIDLLSTQYF. Drawing the rest from reference TRBV19 and TRBJ2-5, the complete variable domain is DGGITQSPKYLFRKEGQNVTLSCEQNLNHDAMYWYRQDPGQGLRLIYYSQIVNDFQKGDIAEGYSVSREKKESFPLTVTSAQKNPTAFYLCASSIDLLSTQYFGPGTRLLVL.

The rearrangement joins TRBV6-5 to TRBJ1-1; perhaps TRBD1 as D (5 bases). V was trimmed by 6 bases and J by 4 bases, leaving 18 bases between them. Per the germline V gene, CDR1 is MNHEY and CDR2 is SVGAGI. The CDR3 has 15 amino acids. The CDR3 loop is CASSWGRTGGTEAFF. The CDR3 coding sequence is TGTGCCAGCAGCTGGGGCAGAACGGGGGGCACTGAAGCTTTCTTT.

V and J are TRBV28 and TRBJ1-1; TRBD1 matches at 8 bases. Germline assignment: CDR1 MDHEN and CDR2 SYDVKM. This CDR3 comprises 17 residues. The ends lost 3 bases at V and 3 bases at J; junction bases unmatched: 12. The CDR3 spells CASSFRDRGRGDTEAFF. DNA of the CDR3: TGTGCCAGCAGTTTTCGAGACAGGGGACGTGGCGACACTGAAGCTTTCTTT.

Here the CDR3 DNA reads TGTGCCAGCAGTTTATGGACAGGGCAGGATGAAAAACTGTTTTTT. It yields the protein CASSLWTGQDEKLFF. V usage is TRBV28 and J usage is TRBJ1-4; 7 bases map to TRBD1. Losses at the gene ends were 0 bases for V and 6 bases for J; bases not matched to a gene: 4. Per germline, CDR1 MDHEN and CDR2 SYDVKM. This CDR3 comprises 15 residues. The variable domain in full, with the rest retrieved from reference TRBV28 and TRBJ1-4, is DVKVTQSSRYLVKRTGEKVFLECVQDMDHENMFWYRQDPGLGLRLIYFSYDVKMKEKGDIPEGYSVSREKKERFSLILESASTNQTSMYLCASSLWTGQDEKLFFGSGTQLSVL.

The chain links TRBV28 to TRBJ1-1, with D perhaps TRBD1 (6 bases). This CDR3 has 16 residues. V dropped 7 bases and J dropped 0 bases, with 18 bases sitting between them. CDR1 is MDHEN, CDR2 SYDVKM, per germline. CDR3 DNA sequence: TGTGCCAGCACTGAATCGGGACATAGCATGAACACTGAAGCTTTCTTT. Translated, it gives CASTESGHSMNTEAFF.

V gene TRBV12-5 combines with J gene TRBJ2-3; D not certain. This CDR3 has 19 amino acids. Per germline, CDR1 LGHNT and CDR2 FRNRAP. V lost 0 bases to trimming and J lost 0 bases, with 19 bases between them. This CDR3 is CASGLVETWAVTSTDTQYF. For the CDR3, the DNA is TGTGCTAGTGGTTTGGTAGAAACGTGGGCAGTGACTAGCACAGATACGCAGTATTTT.

The chain joins TRBV29-1 to TRBJ1-1; perhaps TRBD1 as D (5 bases). This CDR3 is built from 12 residues. The germline CDR1 and CDR2 sequences are SQVTM and ANQGSEA. V gave up 4 bases and J gave up 5 bases, with 11 bases separating them. CDR3 region: CSVARGGTEAFF. The CDR3 DNA follows: TGCAGCGTTGCGAGGGGTGGGACTGAAGCTTTCTTT.

V gene TRBV6-1 combines with J gene TRBJ1-5; D gene unclear. This CDR3 is 13 amino acids long. Trimming took 2 bases from V and 5 from J, leaving 7 bases between them. In germline, CDR1 is MNHNS, CDR2 SASEGT. CDR3 bases: TGTGCCAGCAGTGAAATGAGGGATCAGCCCCAGCATTTT. It yields the protein CASSEMRDQPQHF.

The rearrangement links TRBV2 to TRBJ2-7; the D call may be TRBD1 or TRBD2 (5 bases each). Germline V gene data show CDR1 as SNHLY and CDR2 as FYNNEI. V gave up 4 bases and J gave up 5 bases, with 24 bases separating them. The CDR3 is 17 residues long. In DNA form, the CDR3 reads TGTGCCAGCAGTGGACGAGGGTTCAGGGTTTTTGCTAACGAGCAGTACTTC. This translates into CASSGRGFRVFANEQYF.

The count of this clone is one. The rearrangement uses TRBV27 and TRBJ1-6; D gene unclear. The CDR3 runs to 18 residues. Germline loops: CDR1 MNHEY, CDR2 SMNVEV (reference sequence). V shed 2 bases and J shed 3 bases, with 17 bases lying between them. The CDR3 coding sequence is TGTGCCAGCAGTTTAATCGCCGGGGTTTCTCGCTATAATTCACCCCTCCACTTT. This sequence encodes CASSLIAGVSRYNSPLHF.

The sample holds one count of this clone. This chain uses TRBV2 with TRBJ2-6; unclear D gene. CDR3 length: 16 amino acids. Trimming removed 4 bases from V and 0 bases from J, with 10 bases in between. Germline V lookup: CDR1 SNHLY, CDR2 FYNNEI. The CDR3 DNA reads as TGTGCCAGCAGTGCGGCCAGAGACTCTGGGGCCAACGTCCTGACTTTC. Its protein product is CASSAARDSGANVLTF.